The 11 T cell receptor beta chains listed next were all sequenced from one sample in a study of cytomegalovirus exposure and HLA in healthy donors. It was with 60 Vbeta and 13 Jbeta primers that the PCR ran. Assay used: immunoSEQ multiplex PCR; TCRdb lists only in-frame clones, some missing. This sample yields 140,000 to 150,000 clones, of which roughly 84% are seen a single time; about 2.6% belongs to the top ten. Source material: PBMCs. The receptor set was obtained from a boy younger than 10 in good health and CMV-seronegative.

The CDR3 nucleotides are TGTGCCAGCAGCTTAAGTGGGGAGCGTGATCAGCCCCAGCATTTT. This sequence encodes CASSLSGERDQPQHF. J is TRBJ1-5 and V is TRBV11-2; D is ambiguous. The germline V gene encodes CDR1 SGHAT and CDR2 FQNNGV. This CDR3 is 15 amino acids long. V was shortened by 2 bases and J by 5 bases, with 13 bases between the two germline ends.

This clone has a handful of counts. The gene calls are TRBV5-1 and TRBJ1-5, with TRBD1 matching 9 bases. The CDR3 has 15 amino acids. With 0 bases clipped from V and 6 bases from J, the junction kept 4 bases outside the gene matches. Germline V gene data show CDR1 as SGHRS and CDR2 as YFSETQ. This chain's CDR3 is CASSLGTGEGQPQHF. CDR3 sequence (DNA): TGCGCCAGCAGCTTGGGGACAGGGGAGGGTCAGCCCCAGCATTTT. Variable domain in full (rest from reference TRBV5-1 and TRBJ1-5): KAGVTQTPRYLIKTRGQQVTLSCSPISGHRSVSWYQQTPGQGLQFLFEYFSETQRNKGNFPGRFSGRQFSNSRSEMNVSTLELGDSALYLCASSLGTGEGQPQHFGDGTRLSIL.

The V call is TRBV7-2, the J call TRBJ1-1; 9 nucleotides line up with TRBD1. The germline V gene has CDR1 SGHTA and CDR2 FQGNSA. The CDR3 length is 14 residues. Germline trimming cut 5 bases from V and 5 bases from J; bases unmatched to any gene: 6. This CDR3 is CASSGGQGGTEAFF. The CDR3 DNA sequence: TGTGCCAGCAGCGGGGGACAGGGAGGAACTGAAGCTTTCTTT.

The genes are TRBV5-1 and TRBJ2-1; 8 bases align to TRBD2. Germline V lookup: CDR1 SGHRS, CDR2 YFSETQ. This CDR3 is built from 16 residues. Losses at the gene ends were 0 bases for V and 8 bases for J; bases not matched to a gene: 10. CDR3 protein: CASSLVLAGGRDEQFF. The CDR3 nucleotides read TGCGCCAGCAGCTTGGTTCTTGCGGGAGGCCGCGATGAGCAGTTCTTC.

V is TRBV10-2 and J is TRBJ2-7; perhaps TRBD1 as D (5 bases). The CDR3 consists of 16 residues. V was cut by 4 bases and J by 4 bases, with 20 bases left in between. CDR1 and CDR2 from the germline V gene are WSHSY and SAAADI. The CDR3 is CASSGRRTGRWYEQYF. DNA of the CDR3: TGCGCCAGCAGTGGCCGGAGAACAGGCAGGTGGTACGAGCAGTACTTC.

Only one count was recorded for this clone. The rearrangement links TRBV9 to TRBJ2-7, with D perhaps TRBD2 (5 bases). The germline V gene encodes CDR1 SGDLS and CDR2 YYNGEE. CDR3 size: 15 residues. V was clipped by 0 bases and J by 6 bases, with 16 bases between them. In DNA, the CDR3 is TGTGCCAGCAGCGTAGGACTATCAGGCTCGGGCGAGCAGTACTTC. Encoded protein: CASSVGLSGSGEQYF.

DNA of the CDR3: TGTGCCAGCTGGACAGGGGGGCAACCGAACACTGAAGCTTTCTTT. Protein sequence: CASWTGGQPNTEAFF. The chain joins TRBV27 to TRBJ1-1; TRBD1 matches 10 bases. V lost 8 bases and J lost 1; bases outside the gene matches: 7. The CDR3 runs 15 residues. Germline assignment: CDR1 MNHEY and CDR2 SMNVEV (reference sequence).

This clone was observed a handful of times. V and J are TRBV4-1 and TRBJ2-1; 8 positions match TRBD2. The trim removed 3 bases at V and 5 bases at J, leaving 3 bases unmatched. The CDR3 runs 14 residues. Germline loops: CDR1 MGHRA, CDR2 YSYEKL. CDR3 loop: CASSHLLADNEQFF. The CDR3 DNA is TGCGCCAGCAGCCACCTACTAGCGGACAATGAGCAGTTCTTC.

The chain recombines TRBV27 with TRBJ1-2, with 12 bases identical to TRBD1. V gave up 5 bases and J gave up 8 bases; unmatched junction bases: 6. The CDR3 totals 14 residues. CDR1 and CDR2 (germline): MNHEY, SMNVEV (reference sequence). CDR3 residues: CASSPGDRGRGYTF. The CDR3 bases are TGTGCCAGCAGTCCAGGGGACAGGGGGCGCGGCTACACCTTC.

This chain joins TRBV28 and TRBJ1-1; D is uncertain. The CDR3 covers 14 residues. Per the germline V gene, CDR1 is MDHEN and CDR2 is SYDVKM. V lost 2 bases and J 5 bases, leaving 12 bases between the germline ends. The CDR3 sequence: CASSLGGRGTEAFF. The CDR3 DNA is TGTGCCAGCAGTTTAGGCGGGAGAGGGACTGAAGCTTTCTTT.

The chain carries TRBV10-3 and TRBJ2-1; D might be TRBD2 (5 bases). The CDR3 is 12 amino acids. The germline CDR1 and CDR2 sequences are ENHRY and SYGVKD. Trimming removed 10 bases from V and 3 bases from J, with 10 bases in between. CDR3 sequence reads: CASGPDYNEQFF. DNA of the CDR3: TGTGCCAGCGGGCCGGACTACAATGAGCAGTTCTTC.